This entry is about one TCR beta chain. The germline gene is not matched at one end of the junction; a read error may be the cause. Authors' data handling: Reference gene primer amplification gave estimated nucleated cell counts. Data came from immunoSEQ multiplex PCR; TCRdb stores just in-frame clones and leaves some out. V, J and clone size are taken as reported in that table, and D and trimming were inferred from the DNA itself. The sample has some 490,000 clones, around nine tenths seen once. This specimen belongs to a study of blood T cell repertoires in COVID-19. On the study more broadly: Material from acute and convalescent COVID-19 was sourced from the United States, Italy and Spain.

Looked up from germline, CDR1 is LGHDT and CDR2 is YNNKEL (reference sequence). The CDR3 sequence is 15 residues long. Participants, roughly 18 to 90 years old, spanned fewer than 30 US areas. The receptor's source is a woman aged 60-75 years who had recovered from COVID-19. The V and J genes are TRBV3-1 (or the pseudogene TRBV3-2) and TRBJ2-3; 11 nucleotides match TRBD2. The material sequenced was PBMCs or T cells enriched from blood (not recorded which). The CDR3 DNA sequence: TGTGCCAGCAGCCAAGACCCCCTTAGCGGGGGGGCGAGCCATTTT. It yields the protein CASSQDPLSGGASHF.